There are a few counts of the clone carrying this T cell receptor beta chain. Its antigen is currently unknown. The V gene end was trimmed by 10 bases and the J gene end by 2 bases; junction bases not matched to a gene: 11. This CDR3 region has 15 residues. In germline, CDR1 is MNHNS, CDR2 SASEGT. The sample originates from a study of beta chain features in type 1 diabetes. Overall study: The examined sorted cells totaled fewer than 140 million across samples.

Study-level points and caveats: VDJ junctions from type 1 diabetes patients carried fewer insertions and larger deletions.

The isolated RNA, all of it, was reverse transcribed, so expressed TCRB transcripts were what got sequenced. Measured with immunoSEQ multiplex PCR; TCRdb has only the in-frame clones, and not every one. The sample includes about 220,000 clones, approximately 11% of them seen just once. The chain links TRBV6-1 to TRBJ2-1; 7 nucleotides match TRBD2. The material sequenced was central memory CD4+ T cells from blood. This TCR was recovered from a man in his late teens or twenties in good health. In nucleotides, the CDR3 is TGTGCCACCAGCTCGGCGGGAGACGCCTACAATGAGCAGTTCTTC. Residues: CATSSAGDAYNEQFF.